The sequence of this TCR beta chain was determined in a study of cytomegalovirus exposure and HLA in healthy donors. Note on this clone: Its cognate antigen is unknown.

The PCR was carried out with 60 Vbeta primers and 13 Jbeta primers. TCRdb's copy holds only in-frame clones and misses some; the assay was immunoSEQ multiplex PCR. The sample holds 160,000 or so clones; roughly 82% are singletons and the top ten take under 8.5%. The CDR3 has 14 amino acids. Between the trimmed V and J ends, which lost 7 bases and 0 bases, there was a span of 8 bases. Germline V CDR1 and CDR2: SGHDT, YYEEEE. General study results and limits: One variant, a missense change in DCLRE1C, was linked in a later analysis to TCR beta V- and J-gene trimming. Likely technical artifact: a cluster of highly shared sequence variants. Earlier results showed most TCR beta V segments being productive about 87% or about 30% of the time.

The TCR was taken from a woman between 45 and 65 years old in good health and CMV-seropositive. V gene TRBV5-6 combines with J gene TRBJ2-6; D remains unclear. Specimen: PBMCs. In nucleotides, the CDR3 is TGTGCCAGCCGGTTCAACTCTGGGGCCAACGTCCTGACTTTC. Its protein is CASRFNSGANVLTF.